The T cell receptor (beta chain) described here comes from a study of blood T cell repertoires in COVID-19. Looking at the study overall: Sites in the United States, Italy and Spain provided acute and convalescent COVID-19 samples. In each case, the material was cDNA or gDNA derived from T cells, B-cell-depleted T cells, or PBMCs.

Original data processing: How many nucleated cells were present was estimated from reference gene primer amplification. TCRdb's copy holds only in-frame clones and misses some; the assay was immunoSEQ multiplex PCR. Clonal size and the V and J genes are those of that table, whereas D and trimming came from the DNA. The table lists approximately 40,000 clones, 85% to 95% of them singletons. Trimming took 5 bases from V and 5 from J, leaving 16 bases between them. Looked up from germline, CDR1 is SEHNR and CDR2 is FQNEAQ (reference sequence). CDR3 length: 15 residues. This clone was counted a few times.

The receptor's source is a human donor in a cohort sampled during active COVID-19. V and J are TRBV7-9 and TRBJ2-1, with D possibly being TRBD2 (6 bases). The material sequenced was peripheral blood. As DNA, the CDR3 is TGTGCCAGCAGCCCGGGGACGGGGGTGGACAATGAGCAGTTCTTC. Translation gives CASSPGTGVDNEQFF.